This T cell receptor beta chain came from a study of blood T cell repertoires in COVID-19. As for the study in general: T cells, B-cell-depleted T cells, or PBMCs supplied cDNA or gDNA.

The protocol was immunoSEQ multiplex PCR, while the TCRdb copy is restricted to in-frame clones and leaves out a portion. The data show 70,000 to 95,000 clones, around nine tenths seen once. CDR1 SGHRS and CDR2 YFSETQ come from the germline V gene. Between the trimmed V and J ends, which lost 4 bases and 7 bases, there was a span of 18 bases. The CDR3 is made up of 15 amino acids. The V gene is TRBV5-1, the J gene TRBJ2-1; a weak D match, TRBD2 (6 bases). Sequenced input: peripheral blood. This TCR was recovered from a woman aged 50 to 65 in a cohort sampled during active COVID-19. The CDR3 DNA reads TGCGCCAGCAGCCGCACCTGGGGGGAGAATAATGAGCAGTTCTTC. Protein sequence: CASSRTWGENNEQFF.